This TCR beta chain originates from a study of Graves' ophthalmopathy and Graves' hyperthyroidism (dated by TCRdb to between 2018 and 2020). Regarding the complete study: Peripheral blood was collected before any treatment was given, at the time of initial diagnosis. For independent validation, a separate cohort was made up of around 19 hyperthyroidism patients plus 17 patients who later progressed from hyperthyroidism to ophthalmopathy. Once sampling was done, hyperthyroidism patients were given methimazole at a starting dose of 30 mg daily, while ophthalmopathy patients were given high-dose intravenous methylprednisolone. In total, 135 blood samples were TCR-sequenced: approximately 42 ophthalmopathy, some 75 hyperthyroidism and roughly 17 hyperthyroidism-to-ophthalmopathy patients. In roughly 6 hyperthyroidism patients, T-cell repertoires of thyroid tissue and blood were compared. The 75 to 100 discovery patients were divided at random into training and test sets in a 7:3 ratio. The study used signatures of the TCR beta repertoire to tell Graves' ophthalmopathy apart from Graves' hyperthyroidism and to predict which patients would progress to ophthalmopathy. To explore V-J signatures that separate ophthalmopathy from hyperthyroidism, a discovery set of approximately 100 patients was enrolled, consisting of about 45 with ophthalmopathy and roughly 57 with stable hyperthyroidism.

For repertoire sequencing, TCR beta CDR3 regions were amplified from RNA transcripts. The first round was an RT-PCR using HTBI primers with the Qiagen OneStep RT-PCR kit, and this first round was followed by a second-round multiplex PCR, then size selection and purification. Sequencing of the libraries was carried out on an Illumina HiSeq2000 in paired-end mode with 100 bp reads. Regarding the original processing steps: SOAPnuke was used to process the reads, throwing out any read that had adapters, had uncalled bases, had a mean Phred below 15, or lacked an exact constant-primer or identifier match. High-quality paired reads were merged with COPE v1.2.5. Unique nucleotide sequences were defined as clonotypes and aligned to IMGT TRB V, D and J references using MiTCR v1.1. Analysis was restricted to V-J combinations with a frequency above 0.0001, which covered 99.2% of repertoires. A TCR clonal expansion and chaos score per V-J combination was defined as the ratio of F50 clonal expansion to chaos observed in the TCRdist matrix. Welch's t-statistics and random forest were used to narrow the features down to around 12 V-J combinations, which were then fed into a naive Bayes classifier. Thyroid-blood repertoire similarity was quantified with the Morisita-Horn index. TCRdb passed the public sequencing reads through fastp at Q25 and MiXCR, retaining productive beta sequences. Entries are consolidated by CDR3 protein sequence, retaining the most common genes and DNA. None of the V and J calls come from the authors' own analysis; TCRdb made them. In this sample the table shows some 160,000 distinct CDR3 sequences, 35% to 45% of which occur a single time. The top ten clones comprise around 8.9% of the sample.

The ophthalmopathy patients had moderately to severely active disease, with a Clinical Activity Score of 3 or higher, a NOSPECS grade of 4 or higher, and a disease duration of less than 3 months. Patients with other autoimmune diseases, uncontrolled infections, pregnancy or lactation were excluded from the study. Clinical symptoms, serum thyroxine, TRAb, thyroid ultrasound and orbital computed tomography were used for diagnosis. Ficoll-Paque density gradient centrifugation was used to isolate PBMCs from around 10 ml of fresh peripheral blood. Total RNA was extracted using Trizol reagent, and RNA quality was checked on an Agilent 2100 Bioanalyzer. Points on this clonotype: Its binding antigen is unknown. Qualities for individual bases were not recorded, and no much larger clone is one base off.

Points the paper makes about the study in general: Most expanded thyroid clonotypes with a frequency above 0.001 also appeared in blood, which suggests that blood repertoires may reflect the immune response in the thyroid. In validation, the model predicted ophthalmopathy progression with less than 71% sensitivity and 72% to 80% specificity; 12 predicted patients were CT-confirmed with GO in a median of approximately 6.5 months. No statistical method was used to predetermine the sample size, and group allocation was not hidden from the investigators. The 13-signature model separated ophthalmopathy from stable hyperthyroidism with approximately 90% sensitivity and 81.08% specificity in cross-validation, and 80%/75% in the test set.

Input material: peripheral blood. This sequence originates from a man aged 25 to 40 with Graves' ophthalmopathy. Donor details come from another sample of the same person, matched by shared clones.

The CDR3 region: CASSEDGGRAEETQYF. The DNA sequence is as follows: TGTGCCAGCAGTGAAGACGGGGGTAGGGCAGAGGAGACCCAGTACTTC. Here the chain combines TRBV6-1 and TRBJ2-5, with TRBD2 tentatively as D gene (6 bases match). CDR1 and CDR2 (MNHNS, SASEGT) derive from the germline V gene. Taken from cysteine to phenylalanine, the CDR3 has 16 residues. Only the CDR3 DNA is retained, 48 bases long and in frame from the first base. V is pared back by 1 base and J by 5 bases, with 17 bases lying between the germline termini.